These T cell receptor beta chains were read from a single sample in a study of beta chain features in type 1 diabetes. Clones were read by immunoSEQ multiplex PCR, and TCRdb kept only the in-frame ones, dropping some. The sample holds around 130,000 clones, roughly 10% seen once. Sequenced material: central memory CD4+ T cells from blood. The source of these receptors is a young man with type 1 diabetes. CDR3s leave out the opening cysteine and the closing phenylalanine or tryptophan.

j_gene	v_gene	CDR3aa
TRBJ1-3	TRBV6-5	ASSQGLGNTIY
TRBJ1-5	TRBV9	ASSAADLNGQPQH
TRBJ1-1	TRBV11-2	ASSSVTEAF
TRBJ2-1	TRBV5-5	ASSYDPGQEYNEQF
TRBJ2-7	TRBV7-2	ASSFGASYEQY
TRBJ2-2	TRBV7-7	ASRGQNTGELF
TRBJ1-1	TRBV9	ASSPSRGARGTEAF
TRBJ1-1	TRBV2	ASSGQGNTEAF
TRBJ2-7	TRBV11-2	ASSYPRGSSYEQY
TRBJ2-6	TRBV5-1	ASSGYFSGANVLT
TRBJ2-7	TRBV6-5	ATRTGGAYEQY
TRBJ2-3	TRBV9	ASSVGRSRTDTQY
TRBJ2-7	TRBV7-8	ASSLDRGDSYEQY
TRBJ1-6	TRBV9	ASSREPGQGNSPLH
TRBJ2-7	TRBV14	ASSQFEGAYEQY
TRBJ1-1	TRBV11-1	ASSGPVRTEAF
TRBJ1-4	TRBV7-9	ASSSPSGIEKLF
TRBJ2-3	TRBV18	ASSPTGTDTQY
TRBJ2-5	TRBV19	ASSQGWRETQY
TRBJ2-7	TRBV27	ASIGRSGIYDEQY
TRBJ2-1	TRBV18	ASSPRDRANEQF
TRBJ2-1	TRBV2	ASRVISGGSRNEQF
TRBJ2-1	TRBV7-2	ASSSKRESYNEQF
TRBJ1-6	TRBV5-6	ASSFKGEFSPLH
TRBJ1-2	TRBV27	ASSSGQGFGYT
TRBJ1-4	TRBV7-6	ASSQNRVGRKLF
TRBJ1-5	TRBV5-8	ASSPRRGSQPQH
TRBJ1-5	TRBV5-1	ASSPGPNAGPQH
TRBJ2-1	TRBV27	ASSKASGAYNEQF
TRBJ2-3	TRBV7-2	ASSLGPSGGAMTDTQY
TRBJ2-5	TRBV5-6	ASSLNKLAQETQY
TRBJ2-1	TRBV7-9	ASSSRTGGHEQF
TRBJ1-2	TRBV27	ASSPLQPGNYGYT
TRBJ2-2	TRBV29-1	SVTRRQRGAGELF
TRBJ2-3	TRBV13	ASSTLAPDTQY
TRBJ2-3	TRBV18	ASSPGQGVNTQY
TRBJ2-3	TRBV6-1	ASSLLGEGTDTQY
TRBJ2-5	TRBV6-1	ASSWSRGTQETQY
TRBJ1-1	TRBV20-1	SAREQIEAF
TRBJ1-2	TRBV7-8	ASSPNEGYGYT
TRBJ2-7	TRBV28	ASRGTLNYEQY
TRBJ1-2	TRBV7-2	ASGQGSNYGYT
TRBJ2-3	TRBV7-3	ASSGTGLDTQY
TRBJ2-2	TRBV7-9	ASSPGHLMELF
TRBJ2-1	TRBV5-6	ASSLAARGWSNEQF
TRBJ2-5	TRBV2	ASSTRGVTQY
TRBJ2-7	TRBV29-1	SVRDRGHGSEQY
TRBJ2-1	TRBV7-3	ASSLSAVDNEQF
TRBJ1-2	TRBV2	ASSSGGVGYT
TRBJ2-5	TRBV27	ASSPRGQGLETQY
TRBJ1-4	TRBV29-1	SVGGVREKLF
TRBJ2-1	TRBV10-3	AISDLSGGSYNEQF
TRBJ2-7	TRBV7-3	ASSDTWGEDEQY